Each of the 21 T cell receptor beta chains below was sequenced from the same sample in a study of cytomegalovirus exposure and HLA in healthy donors. Primers: 60 Vbeta forward and 13 Jbeta reverse. Repertoires were generated with immunoSEQ multiplex PCR, while TCRdb's copy carries only in-frame clones and drops some. The table lists under 150,000 clones, over 65% of them singletons. Specimen: PBMCs. These receptors came from a woman aged 40 to 49 in good health and CMV-seropositive.

The J gene is TRBJ2-5, the V gene TRBV25-1; 12 bases fit TRBD2. CDR3 size: 15 residues. J lost 1 base, V lost 7 bases, and 4 bases had no gene match. Germline CDR1 and CDR2: MGHDK and SYGVNS. The CDR3 DNA follows: TGTGCCAGCACCACTAGCGGGAGGCCCCAAGAGACCCAGTACTTC. This sequence encodes CASTTSGRPQETQYF.

This clone was detected once. The V call is TRBV7-8, the J call TRBJ2-7, with 8 bases identical to TRBD1. This CDR3 has 17 amino acids. The germline V gene has CDR1 SGHVS and CDR2 FQNEAQ. V trimming: 5 bases; J trimming: 0 bases; junction bases outside the gene matches: 12. CDR3 bases: TGTGCCAGCAGCCTCCGAACAGGGGGGTTCACCTCCTACGAGCAGTACTTC. It is translated as CASSLRTGGFTSYEQYF. Filled out from reference TRBV7-8 and TRBJ2-7, the complete variable domain reads GAGVSQSPRYKVAKRGQDVALRCDPISGHVSLFWYQQALGQGPEFLTYFQNEAQLDKSGLPSDRFFAERPEGSVSTLKIQRTQQEDSAVYLCASSLRTGGFTSYEQYFGPGTRLTVT.

The chain combines TRBV7-9 with TRBJ1-6, with a weak D call TRBD1 (6 bases). The CDR3 is made up of 15 amino acids. V lost 4 bases to trimming and J lost 1 base, with 8 bases between them. Germline CDR1 reads SEHNR; CDR2 reads FQNEAQ (reference sequence). Here the CDR3 reads CASSSGQSYNSPLHF. The CDR3, as DNA: TGTGCCAGCAGCTCTGGACAGTCCTATAATTCACCCCTCCACTTT.

The CDR3 loop is CASSQSGSSYNEQFF. DNA for the CDR3: TGTGCCAGCAGCCAAAGCGGGAGTTCCTACAATGAGCAGTTCTTC. The genes are TRBV27 and TRBJ2-1; 8 nucleotides agree with TRBD2. Germline CDR1 is MNHEY and CDR2 is SMNVEV (reference sequence). This CDR3 comprises 15 residues. J gave up 1 base and V 6 bases, and 5 bases lay outside the gene matches.

This clone was seen only a few times. This CDR3 is CAISDSGTSGRVTYEQYF. DNA for the CDR3: TGTGCCATCAGTGACTCCGGGACTAGCGGGAGGGTGACCTACGAGCAGTACTTC. The rearrangement links TRBV10-3 to TRBJ2-7; 16 bases fit TRBD2. The CDR3 extends over 18 amino acids. Per the germline V gene, CDR1 is ENHRY and CDR2 is SYGVKD. V was pared by 3 bases and J by 2 bases, with 7 bases of the junction left unmatched.

The chain recombines TRBV5-1 with TRBJ1-2; D remains ambiguous. Germline CDR1 is SGHRS and CDR2 is YFSETQ. The CDR3 has 13 amino acids. Trimming cost V 3 bases and J 6 bases, with 12 bases left between them. The CDR3 DNA reads as TGCGCCAGCAGCTGGGGAGGTGCGGATGGCTACACCTTC. Amino acids: CASSWGGADGYTF.

The rearrangement links TRBV13 to TRBJ2-5; no clear D gene. There are 14 residues in the CDR3. Germline-derived CDR1 and CDR2 are PRHDT and FYEKMQ (reference sequence). The V end was cut by 5 bases, the J end by 5 bases, with 15 bases between. This CDR3 is CASSHTGSRETQYF. CDR3 in DNA: TGTGCCAGCAGCCATACCGGGTCGCGTGAGACCCAGTACTTC.

The chain couples TRBV5-1 to TRBJ2-4; a possible D gene is TRBD1 (5 bases). Germline CDR1 reads SGHRS; CDR2 reads YFSETQ. Trimming pared 0 bases from V and 7 bases from J, leaving 5 bases between. CDR3 size: 12 residues. The CDR3 protein is CASSLEGNIQYF. In DNA form, the CDR3 reads TGCGCCAGCAGCTTGGAGGGGAACATTCAGTACTTC.

This chain connects TRBV5-1 to TRBJ1-2, with TRBD1 matching 7 bases. Trimming removed 2 bases from V and 6 bases from J; junction bases left unmatched: 7. Germline loops: CDR1 SGHRS, CDR2 YFSETQ. CDR3 length equals 14 residues. The chain's CDR3 is CASSFRPGGDGYTF. In nucleotides, the CDR3 is TGCGCCAGCAGCTTTCGCCCAGGGGGAGATGGCTACACCTTC.

J is TRBJ2-5 and V is TRBV13; a possible D gene is TRBD1 (6 bases). The DNA end is a closer match to TRBJ2-7, so the J assignment may be wrong. There are 15 residues in the CDR3. The germline gives CDR1 PRHDT, CDR2 FYEKMQ (reference sequence). The CDR3 reads CASSLTPNQGYEQYF. The CDR3 bases are TGTGCCAGCAGCTTAACCCCCAACCAGGGGTACGAGCAGTACTTC.

The rearrangement joins TRBV6-5 to TRBJ1-3, with D hard to call. Trimming pared 2 bases from V and 0 bases from J, leaving 8 bases between. CDR3 length equals 15 residues. Looked up from germline, CDR1 is MNHEY and CDR2 is SVGAGI. The CDR3 reads CASSYKRNSGNTIYF. The CDR3 nucleotides are TGTGCCAGCAGTTACAAGAGGAACTCTGGAAACACCATATATTTT.

This clone was seen just once. The chain is built from TRBV13 and TRBJ2-1, with TRBD2 identical over 8 bases. Germline trimming cut 4 bases from V and 3 bases from J; bases unmatched to any gene: 5. Per germline, CDR1 PRHDT and CDR2 FYEKMQ (reference sequence). CDR3 size: 15 residues. CDR3 residues: CASSSAGVRYNEQFF. As DNA, the CDR3 is TGTGCCAGCAGCTCAGCGGGGGTGCGCTACAATGAGCAGTTCTTC.

This clone came up a few times. This rearrangement joins TRBV29-1 to TRBJ2-7; the D gene is possibly TRBD1 (6 bases). Germline V gene data show CDR1 as SQVTM and CDR2 as ANQGSEA. This CDR3 contains 12 residues. The V end was cut by 4 bases, the J end by 0 bases, with 7 bases between. The CDR3 reads CSVAGASYEQYF. The CDR3, as DNA: TGCAGCGTTGCAGGGGCCTCCTACGAGCAGTACTTC.

This chain links TRBV19 with TRBJ2-3; 7 nucleotides match TRBD2. Losses at the gene ends were 4 bases for V and 2 bases for J; bases not matched to a gene: 9. The germline gives CDR1 LNHDA, CDR2 SQIVND (reference sequence). The CDR3 consists of 16 residues. CDR3 in DNA: TGTGCCAGTAGTAGGAAGGCTAGCGGTCTCACAGATACGCAGTATTTT. This encodes CASSRKASGLTDTQYF.

The V and J genes are TRBV19 and TRBJ1-1; 7 nucleotides agree with TRBD1. V trimming: 6 bases; J trimming: 0 bases; junction bases outside the gene matches: 4. The CDR3 runs to 14 residues. Germline CDR1 is LNHDA and CDR2 is SQIVND (reference sequence). Here the CDR3 reads CASRSGQLNTEAFF. CDR3 DNA sequence: TGTGCCAGTAGATCGGGACAGTTGAACACTGAAGCTTTCTTT.

The genes are TRBV6-5 and TRBJ2-1; 8 bases are a match to TRBD1. This CDR3 is 15 amino acids long. CDR1 is MNHEY and CDR2 is SVGAGI in the germline V gene. V was clipped by 5 bases and J by 2 bases; unmatched bases: 5. CDR3 protein: CASSADRGPYNEQFF. The DNA for the CDR3 is TGTGCCAGCAGTGCCGACAGGGGCCCCTACAATGAGCAGTTCTTC.

The V call is TRBV27, the J call TRBJ1-2; 9 bases are a match to TRBD1. Germline V gene data show CDR1 as MNHEY and CDR2 as SMNVEV (reference sequence). V lost 4 bases to trimming and J lost 8 bases; unmatched junction nucleotides: 8. The CDR3 is made up of 14 amino acids. The CDR3 sequence is CASSSLQGAGGYTF. The CDR3 region has the DNA TGTGCCAGCAGTTCGCTACAGGGGGCCGGGGGCTACACCTTC.

The chain is built from TRBV29-1 and TRBJ2-1; 10 bases match TRBD2. CDR1 is SQVTM, CDR2 ANQGSEA, per germline. The CDR3 totals 14 residues. The V and J ends lost 6 bases and 4 bases, in that order; junction bases with no gene match: 6. The CDR3 DNA follows: TGCAGCGTCCGCGGGACTAGCGCTTACAATGAGCAGTTCTTC. Translation gives CSVRGTSAYNEQFF.

This rearrangement joins TRBV5-1 to TRBJ1-3, with D perhaps TRBD1 (6 bases). This CDR3 has 15 amino acids. Germline CDR1 SGHRS, CDR2 YFSETQ. V gave up 0 bases and J gave up 4 bases, with 11 bases separating them. Here the CDR3 reads CASSLATGSGNTIYF. The CDR3 DNA follows: TGCGCCAGCAGCTTGGCAACAGGGTCCGGAAACACCATATATTTT. Full variable domain (rest looked up from reference TRBV5-1 and TRBJ1-3): KAGVTQTPRYLIKTRGQQVTLSCSPISGHRSVSWYQQTPGQGLQFLFEYFSETQRNKGNFPGRFSGRQFSNSRSEMNVSTLELGDSALYLCASSLATGSGNTIYFGEGSWLTVV.

The chain recombines TRBV2 with TRBJ2-1; D is possibly TRBD2 (6 bases). Germline CDR1 reads SNHLY; CDR2 reads FYNNEI. Trimming left V 7 bases short and J 4 bases short, with 11 bases between. This CDR3 spans 13 amino acids. The CDR3 DNA is TGTGCCAGCAAGGCTAGCGAGTACAATGAGCAGTTCTTC. Translating it yields CASKASEYNEQFF. The full variable domain, in which reference TRBV2 and TRBJ2-1 provide the parts outside the CDR3, is EPEVTQTPSHQVTQMGQEVILRCVPISNHLYFYWYRQILGQKVEFLVSFYNNEISEKSEIFDDQFSVERPDGSNFTLKIRSTKLEDSAMYFCASKASEYNEQFFGPGTRLTVL.

CDR3 in amino acids: CASSPLVGDSPYGYTF. The CDR3, as DNA: TGTGCCAGCTCACCACTCGTAGGGGACAGTCCCTATGGCTACACCTTC. The chain combines TRBV18 with TRBJ1-2; TRBD1 matches at 7 bases. This CDR3 spans 16 amino acids. J gave up 4 bases and V 1 base, and 9 bases lay outside the gene matches. Germline values: CDR1 KGHSH, CDR2 LQKENI. The entire variable domain, with the rest obtained from reference TRBV18 and TRBJ1-2, is as follows: NAGVMQNPRHLVRRRGQEARLRCSPMKGHSHVYWYRQLPEEGLKFMVYLQKENIIDESGMPKERFSAEFPKEGPSILRIQQVVRGDSAAYFCASSPLVGDSPYGYTFGSGTRLTVV.